This T cell receptor (beta chain) was profiled in a study of blood T cell repertoires in COVID-19. Study at large: Acute and convalescent COVID-19 specimens originated in the United States, Italy and Spain. T cells, B-cell-depleted T cells, or PBMCs provided the cDNA or gDNA that served as material.

The authors' processing: Amplification from reference gene primers served as the basis for estimated nucleated cell counts. Clones were read by immunoSEQ multiplex PCR, and TCRdb kept only the in-frame ones, dropping some. V, J and clone size reflect that table, while D and trimming were determined from the DNA. Of more than 200,000 clones listed, 65% to 85% were seen once; the top ten hold 7% to 10%. CDR1 and CDR2 from the germline V gene are SQVTM and ANQGSEA. V lost 4 bases, J lost 0 bases, and 9 bases lay in between. The CDR3 is 14 residues long. The TCR originated in a woman aged 50 to 65 with acute or convalescent COVID-19. J is TRBJ1-4 and V is TRBV29-1; D is possibly TRBD1 (6 bases). The sequenced sample consisted of peripheral blood. CDR3 amino acids: CSVAGDATNEKLFF. CDR3 bases: TGCAGCGTTGCAGGGGATGCAACTAATGAAAAACTGTTTTTT.